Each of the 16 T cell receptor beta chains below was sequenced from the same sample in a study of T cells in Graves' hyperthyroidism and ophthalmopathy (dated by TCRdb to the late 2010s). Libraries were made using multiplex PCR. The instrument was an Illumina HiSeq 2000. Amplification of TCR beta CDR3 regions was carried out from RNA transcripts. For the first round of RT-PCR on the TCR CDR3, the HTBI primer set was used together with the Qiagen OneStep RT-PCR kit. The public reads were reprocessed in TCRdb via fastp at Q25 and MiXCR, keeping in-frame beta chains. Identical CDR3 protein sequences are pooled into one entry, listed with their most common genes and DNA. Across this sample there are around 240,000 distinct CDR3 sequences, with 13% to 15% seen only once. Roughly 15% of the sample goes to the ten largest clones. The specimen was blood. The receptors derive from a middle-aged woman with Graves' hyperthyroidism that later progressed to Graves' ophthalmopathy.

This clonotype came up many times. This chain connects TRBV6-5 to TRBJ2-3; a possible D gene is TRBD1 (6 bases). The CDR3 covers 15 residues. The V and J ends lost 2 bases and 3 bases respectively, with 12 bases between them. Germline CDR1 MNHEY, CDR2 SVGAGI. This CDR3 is CASSYTQGRTDTQYF. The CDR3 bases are TGTGCCAGCAGTTACACACAGGGTCGAACAGATACGCAGTATTTT.

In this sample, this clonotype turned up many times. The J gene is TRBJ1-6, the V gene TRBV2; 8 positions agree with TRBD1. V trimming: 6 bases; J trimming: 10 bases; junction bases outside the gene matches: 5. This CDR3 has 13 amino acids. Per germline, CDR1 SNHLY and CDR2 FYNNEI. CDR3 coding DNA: TGTGCCAGCAGACTCAGACAGGGGTCACCCCTCCACTTT. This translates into CASRLRQGSPLHF.

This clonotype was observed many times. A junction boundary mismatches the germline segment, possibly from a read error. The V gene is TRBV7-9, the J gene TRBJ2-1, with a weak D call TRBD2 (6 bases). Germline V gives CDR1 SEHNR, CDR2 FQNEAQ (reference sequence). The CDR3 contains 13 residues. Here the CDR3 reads CASSVAVYNEQFF. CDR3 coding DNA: TGTGCCAGCAGCGTAGCGGTCTACAATGAGCAGTTCTTC.

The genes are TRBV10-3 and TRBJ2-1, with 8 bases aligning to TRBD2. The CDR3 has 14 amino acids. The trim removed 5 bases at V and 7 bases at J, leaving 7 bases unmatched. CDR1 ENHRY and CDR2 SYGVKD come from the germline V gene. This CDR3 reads CAISPGGPSNEQFF. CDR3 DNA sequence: TGTGCCATCAGTCCGGGAGGGCCTTCAAATGAGCAGTTCTTC.

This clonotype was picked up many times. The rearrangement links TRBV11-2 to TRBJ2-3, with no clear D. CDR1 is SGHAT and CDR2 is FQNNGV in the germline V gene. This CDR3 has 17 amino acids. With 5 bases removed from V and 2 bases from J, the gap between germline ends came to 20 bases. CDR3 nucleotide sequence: TGTGCCAGCAGCCTCCACACATCTGGGCTGAACACAGATACGCAGTATTTT. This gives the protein CASSLHTSGLNTDTQYF.

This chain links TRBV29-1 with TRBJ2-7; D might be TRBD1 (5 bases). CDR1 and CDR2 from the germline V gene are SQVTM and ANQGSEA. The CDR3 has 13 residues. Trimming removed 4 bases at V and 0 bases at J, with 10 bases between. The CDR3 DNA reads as TGCAGCGTTGGGGGCAGGCTCTCCTACGAGCAGTACTTC. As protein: CSVGGRLSYEQYF.

CDR3 in amino acids: CASSYSYEGTQYF. The CDR3 DNA follows: TGTGCCAGCAGTTACTCCTATGAGGGGACCCAGTACTTC. The V gene is TRBV6-2 or TRBV6-3, the J gene TRBJ2-5; D is perhaps TRBD2 (5 bases). Between the trimmed V and J ends, which lost 0 bases and 7 bases, there was a span of 9 bases. This CDR3 region has 13 residues. Germline-derived CDR1 and CDR2 are MNHEY and SVGEGT.

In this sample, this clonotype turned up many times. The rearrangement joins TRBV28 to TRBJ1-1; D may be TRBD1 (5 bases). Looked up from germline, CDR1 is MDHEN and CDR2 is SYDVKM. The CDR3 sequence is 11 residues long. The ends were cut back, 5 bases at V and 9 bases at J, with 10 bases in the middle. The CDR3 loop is CASSAGGKAFF. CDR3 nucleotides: TGTGCCAGCAGTGCTGGGGGGAAAGCTTTCTTT.

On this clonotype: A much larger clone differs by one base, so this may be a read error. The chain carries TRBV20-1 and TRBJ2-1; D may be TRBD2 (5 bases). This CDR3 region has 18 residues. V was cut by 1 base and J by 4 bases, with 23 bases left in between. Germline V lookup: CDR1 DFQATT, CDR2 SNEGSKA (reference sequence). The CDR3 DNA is TGCAGTGCTAGAGGTTTCAAACTAGGAGCGACCCCATACAATGAGCAGTTCTTC. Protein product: CSARGFKLGATPYNEQFF.

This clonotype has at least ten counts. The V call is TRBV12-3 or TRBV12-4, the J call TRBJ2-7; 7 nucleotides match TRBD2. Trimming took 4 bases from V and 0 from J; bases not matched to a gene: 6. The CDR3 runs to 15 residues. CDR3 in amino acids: CASSSTRTSSYEQYF. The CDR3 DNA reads TGTGCCAGCAGTTCCACTCGGACTAGCTCCTACGAGCAGTACTTC.

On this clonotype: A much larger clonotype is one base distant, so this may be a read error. The CDR3 coding sequence is TGTGCCATCAATGGGGCAGGGGACACCGGGAAGCTGTTTTTT. Translated, it gives CAINGAGDTGKLFF. This chain uses TRBV10-3 with TRBJ2-2; D possibly corresponds to TRBD1 (6 bases). Germline V gene sequence: CDR1 ENHRY, CDR2 SYGVKD. This CDR3 is built from 14 residues.

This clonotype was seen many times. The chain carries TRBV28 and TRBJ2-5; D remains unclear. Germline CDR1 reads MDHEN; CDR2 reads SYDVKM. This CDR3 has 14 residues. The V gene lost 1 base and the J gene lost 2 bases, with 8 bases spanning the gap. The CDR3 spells CASSLLTRQETQYF. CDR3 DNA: TGTGCCAGCAGTTTATTGACAAGGCAAGAGACCCAGTACTTC.

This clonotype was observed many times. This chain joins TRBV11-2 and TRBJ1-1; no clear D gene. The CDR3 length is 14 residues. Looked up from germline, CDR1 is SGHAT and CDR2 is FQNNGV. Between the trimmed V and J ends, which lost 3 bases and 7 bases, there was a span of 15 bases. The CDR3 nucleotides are TGTGCCAGCAGCTTTATGAGGACGGAGGGTGAAGCTTTCTTT. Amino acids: CASSFMRTEGEAFF.

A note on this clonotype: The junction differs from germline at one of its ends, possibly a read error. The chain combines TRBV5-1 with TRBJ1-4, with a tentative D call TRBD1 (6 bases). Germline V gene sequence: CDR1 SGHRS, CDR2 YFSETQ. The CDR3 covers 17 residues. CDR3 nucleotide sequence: TGCACCAGCAGCTTGGGGGCCGGCAGCCGTCTTGGTGAAAAACTGTTTTTT. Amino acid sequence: CTSSLGAGSRLGEKLFF.

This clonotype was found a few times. CDR3 nucleotides: TGCGCCAGCAGCTTGGAAGGTCAGGGGGCGACCGGGGAGCTGTTTTTT. Translating gives CASSLEGQGATGELFF. The gene calls are TRBV5-1 and TRBJ2-2; 8 positions agree with TRBD1. The CDR3 is 16 amino acids. Trimming cost V 0 bases and J 5 bases; bases outside gene matches: 6. Germline loops: CDR1 SGHRS, CDR2 YFSETQ. The variable domain in full, with the rest retrieved from reference TRBV5-1 and TRBJ2-2, is KAGVTQTPRYLIKTRGQQVTLSCSPISGHRSVSWYQQTPGQGLQFLFEYFSETQRNKGNFPGRFSGRQFSNSRSEMNVSTLELGDSALYLCASSLEGQGATGELFFGEGSRLTVL.

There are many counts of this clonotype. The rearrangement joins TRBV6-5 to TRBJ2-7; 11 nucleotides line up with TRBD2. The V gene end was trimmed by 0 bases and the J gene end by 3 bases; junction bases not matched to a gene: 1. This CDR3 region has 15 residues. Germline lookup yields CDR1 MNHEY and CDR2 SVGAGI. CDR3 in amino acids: CASSYSLAGGYEQYF. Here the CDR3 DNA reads TGTGCCAGCAGTTACTCCCTAGCGGGGGGCTACGAGCAGTACTTC.